Sequencing of this T cell receptor (beta chain) was carried out in a study of T cell responses to AZD1222 COVID-19 vaccine. General study points: Females outnumbered males among donors, who were mostly white British; clonal diversity was possibly underestimated.

Trimming took 5 bases from V and 5 from J; bases not matched to a gene: 11. The CDR3 is 17 amino acids. Germline V gene sequence: CDR1 MDHEN, CDR2 SYDVKM. Generated by immunoSEQ multiplex PCR, the TCRdb table keeps only in-frame clones and is missing some. The table has 130,000 or so clones, over 90% seen once. As concerns this clone: The antigen is undetermined.

The sequence was obtained from an adult in good health. V is TRBV28 and J is TRBJ2-3, with 12 bases aligning to TRBD1. Sequences were derived from peripheral blood, sampled on day 0 of AZD1222 vaccination. CDR3 residues: CASSPQPGQGAGDTQYF. DNA for the CDR3: TGTGCCAGCAGTCCTCAGCCGGGACAGGGGGCAGGAGATACGCAGTATTTT.